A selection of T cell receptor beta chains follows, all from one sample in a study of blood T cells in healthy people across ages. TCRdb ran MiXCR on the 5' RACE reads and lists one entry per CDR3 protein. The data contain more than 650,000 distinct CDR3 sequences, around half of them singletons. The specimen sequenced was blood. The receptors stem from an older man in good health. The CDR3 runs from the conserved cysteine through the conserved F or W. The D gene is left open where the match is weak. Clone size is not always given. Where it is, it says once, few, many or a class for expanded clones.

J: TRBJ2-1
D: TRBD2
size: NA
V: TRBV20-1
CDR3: CSADRGREVDEQFF
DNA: TGCAGTGCCGATCGCGGCCGGGAGGTGGATGAGCAGTTCTTC

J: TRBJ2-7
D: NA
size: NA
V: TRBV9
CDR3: CASSVAGVEYEQYF
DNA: TGTGCCAGCAGCGTGGCAGGGGTTGAGTACGAGCAGTACTTC

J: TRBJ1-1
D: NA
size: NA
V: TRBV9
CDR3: CASSVEASGRTEAFF
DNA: TGTGCCAGCAGCGTAGAGGCGTCTGGACGCACTGAAGCTTTCTTT

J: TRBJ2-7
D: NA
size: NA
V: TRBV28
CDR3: CASSFPGTYEQYF
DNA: TGTGCCAGCAGTTTCCCCGGAACTTACGAGCAGTACTTC

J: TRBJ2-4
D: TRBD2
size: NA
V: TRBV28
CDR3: CASSLWDGGTSPWEQYF
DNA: TGTGCCAGCAGTTTATGGGACGGTGGGACTAGCCCGTGGGAGCAGTACTTC

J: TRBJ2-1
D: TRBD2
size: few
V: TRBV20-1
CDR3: CSARGRLRRTPSGTASSYNEQFF
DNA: TGCAGTGCTAGAGGTCGACTCCGGAGAACGCCTAGCGGGACTGCTAGCTCCTACAATGAGCAGTTCTTC

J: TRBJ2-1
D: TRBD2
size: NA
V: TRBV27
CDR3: CASSLASGTSYNEQFF
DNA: TGTGCCAGCAGTTTAGCTAGCGGGACCTCCTACAATGAGCAGTTCTTC

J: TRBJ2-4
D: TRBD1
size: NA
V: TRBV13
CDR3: CASSPGQGINIQYF
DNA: TGTGCCAGCAGCCCGGGACAGGGTATCAACATTCAGTACTTC

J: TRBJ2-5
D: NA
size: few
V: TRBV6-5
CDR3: CASRKQGKGETQYF
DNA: TGTGCCAGCAGGAAACAGGGAAAGGGAGAGACCCAGTACTTC

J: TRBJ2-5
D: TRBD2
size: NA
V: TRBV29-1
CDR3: CSVVGLAGNEQYF
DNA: TGCAGCGTTGTGGGACTAGCGGGAAATGAGCAGTACTTC